This TCR beta chain was recorded in a study of cytomegalovirus exposure and HLA in healthy donors. Sequenced by immunoSEQ multiplex PCR; TCRdb stores in-frame clones only, minus some. Of about 190,000 clones detected, roughly 80% appear once; the ten largest clones hold under 7.5%. CDR1 is SGHNT and CDR2 is YYREEE in the germline V gene (reference sequence). The CDR3 runs 16 residues. The V end was cut by 4 bases, the J end by 7 bases, with 21 bases between. The receptor's source is a man in his late teens or twenties in good health and CMV-seropositive. Input material: PBMCs. This chain connects TRBV5-4 to TRBJ2-1; tentatively, D is TRBD1 (6 bases). CDR3 nucleotide sequence: TGTGCCAGCAGCAACCCGGGACAAAGGAAGTCAAATGAGCAGTTCTTC. As protein: CASSNPGQRKSNEQFF.